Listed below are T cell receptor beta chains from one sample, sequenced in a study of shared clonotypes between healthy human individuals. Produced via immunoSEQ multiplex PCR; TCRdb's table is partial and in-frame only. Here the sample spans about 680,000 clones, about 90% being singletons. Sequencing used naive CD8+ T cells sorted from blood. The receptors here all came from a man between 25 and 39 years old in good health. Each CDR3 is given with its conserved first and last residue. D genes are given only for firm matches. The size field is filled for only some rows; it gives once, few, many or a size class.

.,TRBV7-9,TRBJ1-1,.,CASSLGGLTEAFF,TGTGCCAGCAGCTTAGGTGGTTTAACTGAAGCTTTCTTT
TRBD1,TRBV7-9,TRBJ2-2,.,CASSLPRDRRGGELFF,TGTGCCAGCAGCTTACCCCGGGACAGGCGGGGCGGGGAGCTGTTTTTT
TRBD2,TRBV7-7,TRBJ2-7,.,CASSPIAGGQYEQYF,TGTGCCAGCAGCCCCATAGCGGGAGGCCAGTACGAGCAGTACTTC
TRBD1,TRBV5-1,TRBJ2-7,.,CASQGQSYEQYF,TGCGCCAGTCAGGGACAGAGCTACGAGCAGTACTTC
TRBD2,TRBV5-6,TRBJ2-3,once,CASSLSLAGADTQYF,TGTGCCAGCAGCTTGAGTCTAGCGGGAGCAGATACGCAGTATTTT
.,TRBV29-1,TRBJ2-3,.,CSVQGSTVGTDTQYF,TGCAGCGTTCAGGGTTCGACGGTCGGTACAGATACGCAGTATTTT
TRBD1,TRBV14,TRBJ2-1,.,CASSQVPGGAHNEQFF,TGTGCCAGCAGCCAAGTCCCAGGGGGCGCCCACAATGAGCAGTTCTTC
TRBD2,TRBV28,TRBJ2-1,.,CASGEGGYNEQFF,TGTGCCAGCGGGGAGGGAGGCTACAATGAGCAGTTCTTC
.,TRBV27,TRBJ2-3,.,CATHPGAVSTDTQYF,TGTGCCACCCACCCAGGGGCGGTTAGCACAGATACGCAGTATTTT
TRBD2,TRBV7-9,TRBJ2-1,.,CANEAGYEQFF,TGTGCCAACGAAGCGGGATATGAGCAGTTCTTC
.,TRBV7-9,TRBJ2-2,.,CASSFWTGELFF,TGTGCCAGCAGCTTTTGGACCGGGGAGCTGTTTTTT
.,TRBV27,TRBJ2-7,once,CASSANGVYEQYF,TGTGCCAGCAGTGCCAACGGAGTGTACGAGCAGTACTTC
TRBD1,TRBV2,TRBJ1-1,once,CASPRDRGHTEAFF,TGTGCCAGCCCCCGGGACAGGGGGCACACTGAAGCTTTCTTT
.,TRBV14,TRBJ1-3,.,CASSSTGDGNTIYF,TGTGCCAGCAGCTCTACGGGTGATGGAAACACCATATATTTT
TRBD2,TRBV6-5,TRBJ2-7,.,CASSYSAGLAEQYF,TGTGCCAGCAGTTACTCGGCGGGACTAGCGGAGCAGTACTTC
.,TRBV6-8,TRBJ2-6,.,CASSRRRTKSGQRPDF,TGTGCCAGCAGTCGACGACGAACAAAGTCGGGCCAACGTCCTGACTTC
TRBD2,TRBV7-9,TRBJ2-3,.,CASSYTSGRARDTQYF,TGTGCCAGCAGCTATACGAGCGGGAGGGCCAGAGATACGCAGTATTTT
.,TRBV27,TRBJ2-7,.,CASSLAPPYEQYF,TGTGCCAGCAGTTTAGCCCCCCCTTACGAGCAGTACTTC
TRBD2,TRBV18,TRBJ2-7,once,CASSPQGRAYYEQYF,TGTGCCAGCTCACCACAGGGGAGGGCTTACTACGAGCAGTACTTC
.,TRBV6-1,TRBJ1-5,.,CASELQYSNQPQHF,TGTGCCAGTGAACTCCAATATAGCAATCAGCCCCAGCATTTT
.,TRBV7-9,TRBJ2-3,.,CASSQPSSYTEEYF,TGTGCCAGCAGCCAACCTTCTTCGTACACAGAGGAGTATTTT
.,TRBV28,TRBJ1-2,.,CASSPRLTGPNYGYTF,TGTGCCAGCAGTCCTCGACTCACAGGGCCTAACTATGGCTACACCTTC
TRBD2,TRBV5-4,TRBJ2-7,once,CASSPFGRGYEQYF,TGTGCCAGCAGCCCATTCGGGAGGGGCTACGAGCAGTACTTC
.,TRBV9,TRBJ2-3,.,CASSLRGGLISDTQYF,TGTGCCAGCAGCCTCAGGGGGGGGTTGATCTCAGATACGCAGTATTTT
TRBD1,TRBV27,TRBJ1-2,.,CASSHRQGGNYGYTF,TGTGCCAGCAGTCACCGACAGGGGGGGAACTATGGCTACACCTTC
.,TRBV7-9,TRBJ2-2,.,CASSSPSEPTGELFF,TGTGCCAGCAGCTCCCCTAGCGAGCCCACCGGGGAGCTGTTTTTT
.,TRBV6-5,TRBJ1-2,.,CASSYSNGPPYGYTF,TGTGCCAGCAGTTACTCAAATGGACCCCCCTATGGCTACACCTTC
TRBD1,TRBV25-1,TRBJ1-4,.,CASSEGLGTGNEKLFF,TGTGCCAGCAGTGAGGGACTCGGGACAGGGAATGAAAAACTGTTTTTT
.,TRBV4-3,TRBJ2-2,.,CASSLKGGGGTGELFF,TGCGCCAGCAGCCTGAAGGGTGGAGGGGGCACCGGGGAGCTGTTTTTT
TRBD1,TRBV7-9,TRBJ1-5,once,CASSPNDRASNQPQHF,TGTGCCAGCAGCCCTAATGACAGGGCTAGCAATCAGCCCCAGCATTTT
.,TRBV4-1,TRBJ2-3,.,CASSQHTDTQYF,TGCGCCAGCAGCCAGCACACAGATACGCAGTATTTT
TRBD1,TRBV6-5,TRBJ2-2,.,CASSYQGAAATGELFF,TGTGCCAGCAGTTACCAGGGGGCGGCAGCCACCGGGGAGCTGTTTTTT
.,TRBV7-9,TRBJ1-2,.,CASSLGPDLTF,TGTGCCAGCAGCCTGGGCCCCGACTTAACCTTC